This T cell receptor (beta chain) appears in the sequencing data of a study of response to subunit inactivated influenza vaccine. Overall study results and limits: A suggestion made by the authors is that each seasonal influenza vaccination recruits few new T cells.

A single record per CDR3 protein comes from TCRdb applying MiXCR to the RT-PCR reads. This table holds 400,000 to 550,000 distinct CDR3 sequences, roughly 23% found once. The CDR3 sequence is 13 residues long. CDR1 MNHEY and CDR2 SMNVEV come from the germline V gene (reference sequence). As for this clonotype: Its antigen is as yet unknown. The junction departs from the called germline gene at one end, perhaps through a read error.

This receptor was obtained from a middle-aged man who received an inactivated influenza vaccine. The rearrangement links TRBV27 to TRBJ2-5; a possible D gene is TRBD2 (6 bases). The sample was CD4+ T cells sorted from PBMCs, taken roughly 5 days after vaccination. CDR3 residues: CASSVSRGETQYF. CDR3 DNA: TGTGCCAGCAGTGTATCCCGGGGGGAGACCCAGTACTTC.